Following are 21 T cell receptor beta chains from one sample sequenced in a study of early T cells in non-severe SARS-CoV-2 infection. TCRdb reprocessed the 5' RACE reads via MiXCR and lists one record per CDR3 protein. The profile shows some 66,000 distinct CDR3 sequences, roughly 10% of them singletons. What was sequenced was whole blood. The receptors derive from an adult who was a healthcare worker with PCR-confirmed SARS-CoV-2 infection or an uninfected control (not recorded which).

The genes are TRBV12-3 or TRBV12-4 and TRBJ2-7, with 7 bases identical to TRBD2. Trimming removed 7 bases from V and 6 bases from J; junction bases left unmatched: 9. The length of the CDR3 is 13 residues. In DNA, the CDR3 is TGTGCCAGCAACGGCGGGAGTACACGCGAGCAGTACTTC. This sequence encodes CASNGGSTREQYF.

This clonotype occurred many times. The chain couples TRBV5-5 to TRBJ1-5; D gene unclear. The germline V gene encodes CDR1 SGHKS and CDR2 YYEKEE (reference sequence). CDR3 length: 14 residues. V lost 4 bases and J lost 7, with 15 bases in between. The CDR3 region has the DNA TGTGCCAGCAGCGTCGACCCGGAGGCCCAGCCCCAGCATTTT. This gives the protein CASSVDPEAQPQHF. Complete variable domain (other parts from reference TRBV5-5 and TRBJ1-5): DAGVTQSPTHLIKTRGQQVTLRCSPISGHKSVSWYQQVLGQGPQFIFQYYEKEERGRGNFPDRFSARQFPNYSSELNVNALLLGDSALYLCASSVDPEAQPQHFGDGTRLSIL.

This clonotype has a handful of counts. The J gene is TRBJ2-1, the V gene TRBV10-3; the match to TRBD2 covers 14 bases. Germline CDR1 reads ENHRY; CDR2 reads SYGVKD. V was clipped by 10 bases and J by 10 bases; unmatched bases: 9. The CDR3 has 14 amino acids. CDR3 residues: CATSGTSGSREQFF. CDR3 DNA sequence: TGTGCCACCTCCGGGACTAGCGGGAGTAGGGAGCAGTTCTTC.

The rearrangement uses TRBV5-5 and TRBJ2-6; 8 bases are a match to TRBD1. The CDR3 length is 17 residues. Looked up from germline, CDR1 is SGHKS and CDR2 is YYEKEE (reference sequence). The junction had 7 bases not matched to a gene; V was cut back by 4 bases and J by 1 base. This CDR3 reads CASSLWTGRSGANVLTF. The CDR3 DNA follows: TGTGCCAGCAGCCTCTGGACAGGGCGATCTGGGGCCAACGTCCTGACTTTC.

This clonotype turned up a few times. V gene TRBV30 combines with J gene TRBJ2-2, with TRBD2 identical over 8 bases. V lost 3 bases, J lost 6 bases, and 6 bases stayed unmatched. The CDR3 loop spans 14 amino acids. Germline V gene sequence: CDR1 GTSNPN, CDR2 SVGIG (reference sequence). The CDR3 here is CAWSGTSMAGELFF. In DNA form, the CDR3 reads TGTGCCTGGAGCGGGACTAGTATGGCCGGGGAGCTGTTTTTT.

The chain has TRBV15 and TRBJ2-1; TRBD2 is a possible D gene (5 bases). Germline-derived CDR1 and CDR2 are LNHNV and YYDKDF (reference sequence). Between the trimmed V and J ends, which lost 1 base and 0 bases, there was a span of 10 bases. CDR3 length: 16 amino acids. This CDR3 reads CATSRGVGSSYNEQFF. As DNA, the CDR3 is TGTGCCACCAGCAGAGGCGTGGGGAGCTCCTACAATGAGCAGTTCTTC. Full variable domain (remainder filled in from reference TRBV15 and TRBJ2-1): DAMVIQNPRYQVTQFGKPVTLSCSQTLNHNVMYWYQQKSSQAPKLLFHYYDKDFNNEADTPDNFQSRRPNTSFCFLDIRSPGLGDTAMYLCATSRGVGSSYNEQFFGPGTRLTVL.

This clonotype showed up just a few times. J is TRBJ2-1 and V is TRBV7-6; 8 bases align to TRBD1. CDR1 is SGHVS and CDR2 is FNYEAQ in the germline V gene. V lost 5 bases to trimming and J lost 4 bases; unmatched junction nucleotides: 7. The CDR3 length is 15 residues. The CDR3 loop reads CASSPRDRQYNEQFF. The CDR3 DNA follows: TGTGCCAGCAGCCCCCGGGACAGGCAATACAATGAGCAGTTCTTC.

This clonotype was detected a few times. The V call is TRBV30, the J call TRBJ1-4, with D maybe TRBD1 (6 bases). Germline CDR1 and CDR2: GTSNPN and SVGIG (reference sequence). There are 12 residues in the CDR3. The germline V and J ends were trimmed by 8 bases and 7 bases, with 14 bases remaining between them. The CDR3 region is CALRGVSEKLFF. The CDR3 DNA reads TGTGCCCTGAGGGGGGTTAGTGAAAAACTGTTTTTT.

V and J are TRBV4-2 and TRBJ2-3; no clear D. The germline V gene has CDR1 LGHNA and CDR2 YNFKEQ. Between the trimmed V and J ends, which lost 0 bases and 0 bases, there was a span of 13 bases. This CDR3 has 17 residues. The CDR3 region is CASSQEHGGASTDTQYF. The CDR3 DNA is TGTGCCAGCAGCCAAGAACACGGCGGAGCTAGCACAGATACGCAGTATTTT.

J is TRBJ2-3 and V is TRBV28, with 9 nucleotides matching TRBD2. The CDR3 is 14 residues long. Trimming removed 2 bases from V and 4 bases from J; junction bases left unmatched: 1. Germline lookup yields CDR1 MDHEN and CDR2 SYDVKM. This CDR3 is CASSLLAGSDTQYF. The CDR3 bases are TGTGCCAGCAGTTTACTAGCGGGATCAGATACGCAGTATTTT.

This clonotype has ten or more counts. The V gene is TRBV5-5, the J gene TRBJ2-3; D is ambiguous. The CDR3 has 13 amino acids. The V and J ends lost 0 bases and 3 bases respectively, with 5 bases between them. Germline assignment: CDR1 SGHKS and CDR2 YYEKEE (reference sequence). The CDR3 loop is CASSLGQTDTQYF. CDR3 bases: TGTGCCAGCAGCTTGGGGCAGACAGATACGCAGTATTTT.

This clonotype was seen many times. The rearrangement uses TRBV20-1 and TRBJ2-1; perhaps TRBD2 as D (6 bases). This CDR3 spans 14 amino acids. Trimming removed 6 bases at V and 5 bases at J, with 17 bases between. Germline assignment: CDR1 DFQATT and CDR2 SNEGSKA (reference sequence). The CDR3 loop reads CSATPRTNNNEQFF. CDR3 DNA sequence: TGCAGTGCCACCCCCAGGACTAATAACAATGAGCAGTTCTTC.

In this sample, this clonotype turned up many times. The chain is built from TRBV29-1 and TRBJ2-1; the match to TRBD2 covers 8 bases. V lost 4 bases, J lost 3 bases, and 5 bases stayed unmatched. The CDR3 consists of 14 residues. Germline loops: CDR1 SQVTM, CDR2 ANQGSEA. The CDR3 here is CSVAASGLYNEQFF. Written as DNA, the CDR3 is TGCAGCGTTGCGGCTAGCGGGCTCTACAATGAGCAGTTCTTC.

This clonotype was observed many times. The CDR3 is CASSLAGGIRYEQYF. The CDR3 DNA follows: TGCGCCAGCAGCTTGGCGGGAGGAATTCGGTACGAGCAGTACTTC. The chain combines TRBV5-1 with TRBJ2-7, with 7 bases fitting TRBD2. The CDR3 sequence is 15 residues long. V trimming: 0 bases; J trimming: 4 bases; junction bases outside the gene matches: 7. CDR1 is SGHRS and CDR2 is YFSETQ in the germline V gene.

There are many counts of this clonotype. This rearrangement joins TRBV10-3 to TRBJ2-1, with 7 positions matching TRBD2. Losses at the gene ends were 6 bases for V and 6 bases for J; bases not matched to a gene: 11. Germline-derived CDR1 and CDR2 are ENHRY and SYGVKD. The CDR3 is 15 residues long. The CDR3 spells CAISTGTTTVNEQFF. The CDR3 DNA is TGTGCCATCAGCACCGGGACTACCACAGTCAATGAGCAGTTCTTC.

The chain combines TRBV11-2 with TRBJ1-4, with D possibly matching TRBD1 (6 bases). The CDR3 length is 15 residues. With 1 base removed from V and 4 bases from J, the gap between germline ends came to 10 bases. From germline, CDR1 is SGHAT and CDR2 FQNNGV. The CDR3 bases are TGTGCCAGCAGCTTAGGGACAGCCTATAATGAAAAACTGTTTTTT. Protein product: CASSLGTAYNEKLFF.

This clonotype was detected ten times or more. J is TRBJ1-6 and V is TRBV6-1, with D possibly matching TRBD1 (5 bases). Deletions cut 4 bases from V and 5 bases from J, with 9 bases between. Germline V gene data show CDR1 as MNHNS and CDR2 as SASEGT. This CDR3 contains 14 residues. CDR3 region: CASSVTADNSPLHF. The CDR3 DNA reads TGTGCCAGCAGTGTGACAGCTGATAATTCACCCCTCCACTTT.

This clonotype was counted ten times or more. V and J are TRBV9 and TRBJ1-1; no clear D. The CDR3 loop spans 13 amino acids. Germline CDR1 SGDLS, CDR2 YYNGEE. Trimming shortened V by 2 bases and J by 5 bases, and 10 bases separated the two germline ends. The CDR3 sequence is CASSVSQTTEAFF. For the CDR3, the DNA is TGTGCCAGCAGCGTTAGCCAAACGACTGAAGCTTTCTTT.

CDR3 amino acids: CASRRTGGAETQYF. CDR3 coding DNA: TGTGCCAGCAGGCGGACGGGGGGCGCGGAGACCCAGTACTTC. The chain carries TRBV11-2 and TRBJ2-5; possibly TRBD2 for D (7 bases). The germline V gene has CDR1 SGHAT and CDR2 FQNNGV. The germline V and J ends were trimmed by 6 bases and 5 bases, with 16 bases remaining between them. This CDR3 is built from 14 residues.

This clonotype appeared a single time. A much larger clone sits a single nucleotide away, making a read error possible. The CDR3 protein is CCTERGKSYTF. CDR3 bases: TGCTGCACCGAAAGGGGAAAGAGCTACACCTTC. The chain employs TRBV29-1 and TRBJ1-2, with D perhaps matching TRBD1 (5 bases). The CDR3 is 11 residues long. Germline lookup yields CDR1 SQVTM and CDR2 ANQGSEA.

The chain couples TRBV15 to TRBJ2-7, with 11 bases aligning to TRBD1. The V segment lost 3 bases and the J segment 6 bases; nucleotides outside the gene matches: 7. The CDR3 is made up of 15 amino acids. Germline V gene lookup returns CDR1 LNHNV and CDR2 YYDKDF (reference sequence). CDR3 sequence: CATSSFPGQGGEQYF. CDR3 nucleotides: TGTGCCACCAGCAGTTTTCCGGGACAGGGGGGCGAGCAGTACTTC.